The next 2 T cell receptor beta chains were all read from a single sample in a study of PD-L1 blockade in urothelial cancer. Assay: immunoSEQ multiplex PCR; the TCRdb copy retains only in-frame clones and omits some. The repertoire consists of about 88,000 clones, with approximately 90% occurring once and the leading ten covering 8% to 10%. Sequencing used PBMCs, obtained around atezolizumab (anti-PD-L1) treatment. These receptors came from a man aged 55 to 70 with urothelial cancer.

The CDR3 spells CASSRRGYNEQFF. The DNA of the CDR3 is TGTGCCAGCAGCCGGAGGGGCTACAATGAGCAGTTCTTC. V usage is TRBV5-6 and J usage is TRBJ2-1, with D tentatively TRBD2 (6 bases). The CDR3 is made up of 13 amino acids. V lost 4 bases, J lost 3 bases, and 8 bases lay in between. Germline CDR1 reads SGHDT; CDR2 reads YYEEEE. The whole variable domain, filled in from reference TRBV5-6 and TRBJ2-1, reads DAGVTQSPTHLIKTRGQQVTLRCSPKSGHDTVSWYQQALGQGPQFIFQYYEEEERQRGNFPDRFSGHQFPNYSSELNVNALLLGDSALYLCASSRRGYNEQFFGPGTRLTVL.

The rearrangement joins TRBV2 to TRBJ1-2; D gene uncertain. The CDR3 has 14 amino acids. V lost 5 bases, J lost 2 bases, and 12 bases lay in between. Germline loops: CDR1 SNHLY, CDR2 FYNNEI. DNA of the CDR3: TGTGCCAGCAGTTCGGACGGGGAAAACTATGGCTACACCTTC. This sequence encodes CASSSDGENYGYTF.